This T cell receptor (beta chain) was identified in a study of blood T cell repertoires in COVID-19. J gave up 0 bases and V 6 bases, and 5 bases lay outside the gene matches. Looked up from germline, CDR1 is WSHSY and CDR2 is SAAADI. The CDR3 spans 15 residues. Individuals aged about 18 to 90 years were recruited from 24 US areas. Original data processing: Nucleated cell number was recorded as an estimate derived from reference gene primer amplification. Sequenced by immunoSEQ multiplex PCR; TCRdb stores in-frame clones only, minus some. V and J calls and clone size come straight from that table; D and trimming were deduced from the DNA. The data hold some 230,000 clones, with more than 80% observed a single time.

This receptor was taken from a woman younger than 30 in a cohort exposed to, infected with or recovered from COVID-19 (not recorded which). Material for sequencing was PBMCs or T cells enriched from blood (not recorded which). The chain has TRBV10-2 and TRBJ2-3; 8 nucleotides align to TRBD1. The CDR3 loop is CASRKDRVSTDTQYF. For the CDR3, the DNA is TGCGCCAGCAGAAAGGACAGGGTCAGCACAGATACGCAGTATTTT.